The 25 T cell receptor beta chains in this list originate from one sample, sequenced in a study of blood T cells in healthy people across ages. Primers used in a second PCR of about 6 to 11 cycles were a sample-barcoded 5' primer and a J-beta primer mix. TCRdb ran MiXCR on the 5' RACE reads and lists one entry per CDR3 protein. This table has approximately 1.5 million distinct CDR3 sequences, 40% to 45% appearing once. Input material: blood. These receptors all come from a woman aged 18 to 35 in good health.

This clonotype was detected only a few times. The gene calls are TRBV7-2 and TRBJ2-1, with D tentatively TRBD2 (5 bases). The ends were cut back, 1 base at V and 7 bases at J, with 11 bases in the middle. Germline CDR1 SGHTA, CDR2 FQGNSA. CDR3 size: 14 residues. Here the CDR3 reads CASSLGRTSNEQFF. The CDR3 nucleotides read TGTGCCAGCAGCTTAGGACGGACTTCTAATGAGCAGTTCTTC.

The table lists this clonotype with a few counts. CDR3 in amino acids: CASSFAGDNSGNTIYF. Here the CDR3 DNA reads TGTGCCAGCAGTTTTGCAGGGGACAACTCTGGAAACACCATATATTTT. V is TRBV12-3 or TRBV12-4 and J is TRBJ1-3; D is perhaps TRBD1 (6 bases). The V end lost 3 bases, the J end lost 0 bases, and 12 bases lay between the germline ends. The length of the CDR3 is 16 residues.

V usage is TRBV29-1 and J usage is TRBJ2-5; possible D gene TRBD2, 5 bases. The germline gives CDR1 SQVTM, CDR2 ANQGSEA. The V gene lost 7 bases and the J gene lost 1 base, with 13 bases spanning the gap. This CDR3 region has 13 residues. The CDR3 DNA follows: TGCAGCGCGGTCCCCGGGGTCCAAGAGACCCAGTACTTC. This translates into CSAVPGVQETQYF.

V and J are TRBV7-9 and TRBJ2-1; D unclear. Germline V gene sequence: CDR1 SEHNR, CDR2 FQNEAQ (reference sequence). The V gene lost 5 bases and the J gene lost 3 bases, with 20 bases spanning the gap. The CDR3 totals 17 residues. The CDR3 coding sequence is TGTGCCAGCAGCACCTTCCCGAGGCCCGGGTACTACAATGAGCAGTTCTTC. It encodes CASSTFPRPGYYNEQFF.

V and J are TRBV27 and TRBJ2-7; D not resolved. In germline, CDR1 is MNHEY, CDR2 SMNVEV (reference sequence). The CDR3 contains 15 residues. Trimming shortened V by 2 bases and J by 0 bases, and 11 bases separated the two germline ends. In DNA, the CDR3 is TGTGCCAGCAGTTTAATAATGGGAAGCTCCTACGAGCAGTACTTC. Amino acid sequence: CASSLIMGSSYEQYF.

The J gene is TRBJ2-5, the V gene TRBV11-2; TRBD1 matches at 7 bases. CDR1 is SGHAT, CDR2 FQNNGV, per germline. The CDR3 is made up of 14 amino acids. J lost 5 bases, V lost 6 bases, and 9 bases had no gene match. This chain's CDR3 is CASRRSDRDETQYF. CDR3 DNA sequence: TGTGCCAGCAGGAGGTCCGACAGGGACGAGACCCAGTACTTC.

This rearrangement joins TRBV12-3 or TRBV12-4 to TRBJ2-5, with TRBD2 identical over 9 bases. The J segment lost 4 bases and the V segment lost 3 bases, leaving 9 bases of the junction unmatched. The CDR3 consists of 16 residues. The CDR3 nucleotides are TGTGCCAGCAGTTTCCAGGGGCTAGCGGGGCCAGAGACCCAGTACTTC. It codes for CASSFQGLAGPETQYF.

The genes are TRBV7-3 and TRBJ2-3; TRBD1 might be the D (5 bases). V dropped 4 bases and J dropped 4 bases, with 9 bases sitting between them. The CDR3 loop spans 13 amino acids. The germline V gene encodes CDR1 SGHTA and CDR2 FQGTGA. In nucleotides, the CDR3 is TGTGCCAGCAGCTCGCGGACATCAGATACGCAGTATTTT. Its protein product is CASSSRTSDTQYF.

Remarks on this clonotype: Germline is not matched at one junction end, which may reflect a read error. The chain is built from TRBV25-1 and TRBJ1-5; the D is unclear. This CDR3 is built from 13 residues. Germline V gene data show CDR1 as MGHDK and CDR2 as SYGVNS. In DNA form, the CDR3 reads TGTGCCTGCAGGTTCGGCGATTATCAGCCCCAGCATTTT. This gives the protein CACRFGDYQPQHF.

CDR3 nucleotide sequence: TGTGCCATCAGGCAGGGACTAGCGGAAGAGACCCAGTACTTC. Translating it yields CAIRQGLAEETQYF. The V gene is TRBV10-3, the J gene TRBJ2-5, with 11 bases identical to TRBD2. This CDR3 comprises 14 residues. The germline CDR1 and CDR2 sequences are ENHRY and SYGVKD. Unmatched junction bases numbered 3, after V lost 6 bases and J lost 3 bases.

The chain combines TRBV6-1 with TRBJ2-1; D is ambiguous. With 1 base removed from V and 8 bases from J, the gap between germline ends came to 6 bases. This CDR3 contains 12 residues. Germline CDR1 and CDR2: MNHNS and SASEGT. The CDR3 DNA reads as TGTGCCAGCAGTGAAGATGTATATGAGCAGTTCTTC. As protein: CASSEDVYEQFF.

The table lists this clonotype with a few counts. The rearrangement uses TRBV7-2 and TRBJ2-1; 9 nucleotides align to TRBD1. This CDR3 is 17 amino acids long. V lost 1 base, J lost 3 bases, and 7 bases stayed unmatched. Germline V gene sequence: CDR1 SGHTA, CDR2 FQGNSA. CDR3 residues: CASSLVKGQGYYNEQFF. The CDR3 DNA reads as TGTGCCAGCAGCTTAGTTAAGGGACAGGGATACTACAATGAGCAGTTCTTC.

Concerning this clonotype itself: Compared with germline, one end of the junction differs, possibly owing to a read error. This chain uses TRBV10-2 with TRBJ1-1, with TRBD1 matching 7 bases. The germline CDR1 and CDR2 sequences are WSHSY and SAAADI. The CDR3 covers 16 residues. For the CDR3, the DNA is TGCGCCAGCACCCTTTCGGGACAGATCGCGAACCCTGAAGCTTTCTTT. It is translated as CASTLSGQIANPEAFF.

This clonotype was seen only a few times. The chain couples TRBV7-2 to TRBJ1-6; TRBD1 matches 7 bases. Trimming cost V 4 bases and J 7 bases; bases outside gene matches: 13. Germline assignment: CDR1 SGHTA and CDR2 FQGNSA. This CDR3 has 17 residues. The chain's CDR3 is CASSSRTGGGSNSPLHF. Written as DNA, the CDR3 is TGTGCCAGCAGCTCGCGGACAGGCGGGGGGTCAAATTCACCCCTCCACTTT.

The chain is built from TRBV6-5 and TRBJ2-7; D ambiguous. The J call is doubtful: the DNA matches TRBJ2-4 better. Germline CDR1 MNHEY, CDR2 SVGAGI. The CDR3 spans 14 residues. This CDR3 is CASSYAAVANIQYF. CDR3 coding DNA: TGTGCCAGCAGTTACGCGGCAGTTGCGAACATTCAGTACTTC.

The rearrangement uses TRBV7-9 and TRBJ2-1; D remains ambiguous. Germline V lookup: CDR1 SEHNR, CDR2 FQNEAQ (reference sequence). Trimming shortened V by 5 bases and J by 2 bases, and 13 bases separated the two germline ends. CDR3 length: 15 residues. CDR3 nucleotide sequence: TGTGCCAGCAGCGCCAGAAGTAGCCCCTACAATGAGCAGTTCTTC. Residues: CASSARSSPYNEQFF.

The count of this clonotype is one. Written as DNA, the CDR3 is TGTGCCAGCAGTTACTCGATTCCAGGGGAGGACAATGAGCAGTACTTC. Residues: CASSYSIPGEDNEQYF. The chain is built from TRBV6-6 and TRBJ2-7; either TRBD1 or TRBD2 may supply D (6 bases each). The germline V and J ends were trimmed by 0 bases and 7 bases, with 19 bases remaining between them. The CDR3 spans 16 residues. Germline assignment: CDR1 MNHNY and CDR2 SVGAGI (reference sequence).

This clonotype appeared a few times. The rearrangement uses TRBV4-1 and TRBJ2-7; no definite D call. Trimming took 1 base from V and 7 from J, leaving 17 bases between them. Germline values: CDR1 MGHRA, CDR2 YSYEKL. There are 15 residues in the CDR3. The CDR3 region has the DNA TGCGCCAGCAGCCAAGGCGGCTTTACCTACAATGAGCAGTACTTC. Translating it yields CASSQGGFTYNEQYF.

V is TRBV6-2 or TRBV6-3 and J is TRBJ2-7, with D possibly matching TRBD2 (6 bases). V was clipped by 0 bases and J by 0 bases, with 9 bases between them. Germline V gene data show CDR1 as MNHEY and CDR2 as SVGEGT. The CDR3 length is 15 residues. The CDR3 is CASSYSAGISYEQYF. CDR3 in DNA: TGTGCCAGCAGTTACTCGGCGGGAATCTCCTACGAGCAGTACTTC.

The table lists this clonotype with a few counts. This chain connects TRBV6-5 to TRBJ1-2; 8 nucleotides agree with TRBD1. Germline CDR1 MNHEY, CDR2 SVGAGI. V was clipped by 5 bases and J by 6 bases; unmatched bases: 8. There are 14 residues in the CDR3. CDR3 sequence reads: CASSPSGGPDGYTF. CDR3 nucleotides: TGTGCCAGCAGTCCCTCAGGGGGCCCGGATGGCTACACCTTC.

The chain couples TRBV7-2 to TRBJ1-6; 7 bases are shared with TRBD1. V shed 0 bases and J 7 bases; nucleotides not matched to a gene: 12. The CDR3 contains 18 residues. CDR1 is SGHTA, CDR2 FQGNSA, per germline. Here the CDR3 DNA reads TGTGCCAGCAGCTTAGCGTGGAGGGGGCGCGAGTTAAATTCACCCCTCCACTTT. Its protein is CASSLAWRGRELNSPLHF. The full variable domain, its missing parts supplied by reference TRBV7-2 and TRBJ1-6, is GAGVSQSPSNKVTEKGKDVELRCDPISGHTALYWYRQSLGQGLEFLIYFQGNSAPDKSGLPSDRFSAERTGGSVSTLTIQRTQQEDSAVYLCASSLAWRGRELNSPLHFGNGTRLTVT.

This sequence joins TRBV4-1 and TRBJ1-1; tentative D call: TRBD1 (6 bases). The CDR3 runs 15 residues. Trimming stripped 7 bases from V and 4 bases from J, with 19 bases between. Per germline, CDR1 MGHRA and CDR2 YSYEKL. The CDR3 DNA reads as TGCGCCAGCACCGAAATTGTAACAGGGAGCACTGAAGCTTTCTTT. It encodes CASTEIVTGSTEAFF.

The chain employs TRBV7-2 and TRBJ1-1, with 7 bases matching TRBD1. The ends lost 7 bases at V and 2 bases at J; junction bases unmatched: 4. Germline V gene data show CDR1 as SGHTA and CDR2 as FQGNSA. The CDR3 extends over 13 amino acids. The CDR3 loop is CASNGQANTEAFF. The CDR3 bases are TGTGCCAGCAACGGACAGGCCAACACTGAAGCTTTCTTT.

CDR3: CASSLADRVNYGYTF. The CDR3 DNA sequence: TGTGCCAGCAGCTTAGCGGACAGGGTGAACTATGGCTACACCTTC. The rearrangement joins TRBV7-2 to TRBJ1-2; TRBD1 matches at 8 bases. The CDR3 extends over 15 amino acids. V shed 0 bases, J shed 2 bases, and the junction held 2 bases outside the gene matches. CDR1 SGHTA and CDR2 FQGNSA come from the germline V gene.

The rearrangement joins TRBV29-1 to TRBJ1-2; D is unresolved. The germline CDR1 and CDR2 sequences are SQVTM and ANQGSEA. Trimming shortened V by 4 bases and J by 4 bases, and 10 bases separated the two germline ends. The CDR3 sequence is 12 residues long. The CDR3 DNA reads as TGCAGCGTTGTATCAGCCAGCTATGGCTACACCTTC. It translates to CSVVSASYGYTF.